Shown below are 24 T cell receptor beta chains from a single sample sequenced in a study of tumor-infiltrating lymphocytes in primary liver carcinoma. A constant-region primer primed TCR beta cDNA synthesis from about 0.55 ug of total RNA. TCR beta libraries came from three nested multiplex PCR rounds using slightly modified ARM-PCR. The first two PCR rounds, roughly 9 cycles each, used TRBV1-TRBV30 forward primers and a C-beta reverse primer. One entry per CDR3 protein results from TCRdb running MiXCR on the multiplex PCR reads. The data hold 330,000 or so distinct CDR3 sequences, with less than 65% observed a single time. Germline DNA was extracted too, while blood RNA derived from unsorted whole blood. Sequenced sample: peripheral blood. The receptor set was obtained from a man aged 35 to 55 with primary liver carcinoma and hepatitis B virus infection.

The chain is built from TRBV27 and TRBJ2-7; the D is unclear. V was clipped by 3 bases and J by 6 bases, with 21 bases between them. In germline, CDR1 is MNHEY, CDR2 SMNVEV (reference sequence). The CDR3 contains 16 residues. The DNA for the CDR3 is TGTGCCAGCAGTTTTGCGGTCGGCCTACAGTTTAGCGAGCAGTACTTC. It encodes CASSFAVGLQFSEQYF.

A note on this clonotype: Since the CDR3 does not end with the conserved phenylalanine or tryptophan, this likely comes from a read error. The CDR3 region is CASSLDQEAQYS. CDR3 nucleotide sequence: TGTGCCAGCAGCTTGGACCAAGAGGCCCAGTACTCC. The chain employs TRBV11-2 and TRBJ2-5; unclear D gene. The germline CDR1 and CDR2 sequences are SGHAT and FQNNGV. CDR3 length equals 12 residues.

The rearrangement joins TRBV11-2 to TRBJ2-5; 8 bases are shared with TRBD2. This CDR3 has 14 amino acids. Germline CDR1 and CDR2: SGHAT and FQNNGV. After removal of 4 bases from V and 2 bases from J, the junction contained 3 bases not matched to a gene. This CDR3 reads CASSSGGDQETQYF. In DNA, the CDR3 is TGTGCCAGCAGCTCGGGGGGGGATCAAGAGACCCAGTACTTC.

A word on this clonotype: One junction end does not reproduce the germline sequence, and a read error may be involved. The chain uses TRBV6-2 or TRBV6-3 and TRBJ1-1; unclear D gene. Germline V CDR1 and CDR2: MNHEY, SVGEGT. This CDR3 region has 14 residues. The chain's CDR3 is CASSYPSGNTGAFF. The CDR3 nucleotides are TGTGCCAGCAGTTACCCAAGTGGGAACACTGGAGCTTTCTTT.

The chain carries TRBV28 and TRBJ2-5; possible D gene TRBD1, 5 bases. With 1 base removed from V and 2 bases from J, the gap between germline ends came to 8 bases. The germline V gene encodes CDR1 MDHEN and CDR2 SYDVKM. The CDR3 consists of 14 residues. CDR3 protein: CASSLSGYQETQYF. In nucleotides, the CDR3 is TGTGCCAGCAGTTTATCAGGGTATCAAGAGACCCAGTACTTC.

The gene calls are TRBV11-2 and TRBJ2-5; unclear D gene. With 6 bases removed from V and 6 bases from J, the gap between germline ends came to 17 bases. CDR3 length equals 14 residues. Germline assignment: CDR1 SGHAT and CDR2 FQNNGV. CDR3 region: CASSRATPQQTQYF. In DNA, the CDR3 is TGTGCCAGCAGTCGAGCGACTCCTCAACAGACCCAGTACTTC. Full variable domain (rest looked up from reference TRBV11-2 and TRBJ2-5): EAGVAQSPRYKIIEKRQSVAFWCNPISGHATLYWYQQILGQGPKLLIQFQNNGVVDDSQLPKDRFSAERLKGVDSTLKIQPAKLEDSAVYLCASSRATPQQTQYFGPGTRLLVL.

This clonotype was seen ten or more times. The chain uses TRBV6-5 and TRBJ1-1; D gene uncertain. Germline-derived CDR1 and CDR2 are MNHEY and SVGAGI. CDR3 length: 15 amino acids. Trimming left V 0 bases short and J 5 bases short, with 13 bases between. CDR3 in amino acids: CASSYSTGARTEAFF. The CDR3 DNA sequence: TGTGCCAGCAGTTACTCGACGGGAGCACGGACTGAAGCTTTCTTT.

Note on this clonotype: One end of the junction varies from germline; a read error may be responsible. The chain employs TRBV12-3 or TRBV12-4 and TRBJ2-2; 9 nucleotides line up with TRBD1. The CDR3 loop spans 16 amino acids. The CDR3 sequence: CASSLAGQGFTGELLF. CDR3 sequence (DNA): TGTGCCAGCAGTTTAGCGGGACAGGGTTTCACCGGGGAGCTGCTTTTT.

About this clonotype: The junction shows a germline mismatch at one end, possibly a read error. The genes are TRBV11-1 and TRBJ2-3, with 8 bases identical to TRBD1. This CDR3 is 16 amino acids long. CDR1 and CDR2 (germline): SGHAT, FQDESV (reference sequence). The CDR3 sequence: CTSSYRDRTPTGTQYF. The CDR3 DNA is TGTACCAGCAGCTACCGGGACAGGACCCCCACAGGTACGCAGTATTTT.

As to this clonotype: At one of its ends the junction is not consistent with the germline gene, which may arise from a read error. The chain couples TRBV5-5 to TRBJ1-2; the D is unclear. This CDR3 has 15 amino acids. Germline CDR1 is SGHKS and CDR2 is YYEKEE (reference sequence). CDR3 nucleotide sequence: TGTGTCAGCAGATTACCACCACAGAATAACTATAGCTACACCTTC. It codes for CVSRLPPQNNYSYTF. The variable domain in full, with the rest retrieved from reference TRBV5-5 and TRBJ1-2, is DAGVTQSPTHLIKTRGQQVTLRCSPISGHKSVSWYQQVLGQGPQFIFQYYEKEERGRGNFPDRFSARQFPNYSSELNVNALLLGDSALYLCVSRLPPQNNYSYTFGSGTRLTVV.

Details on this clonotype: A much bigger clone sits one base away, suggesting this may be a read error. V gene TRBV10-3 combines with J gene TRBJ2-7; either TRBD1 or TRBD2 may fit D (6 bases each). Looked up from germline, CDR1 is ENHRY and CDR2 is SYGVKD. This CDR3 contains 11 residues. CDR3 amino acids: CAICEGGEQYF. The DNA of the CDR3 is TGTGCCATCTGTGAGGGGGGCGAGCAGTACTTC.

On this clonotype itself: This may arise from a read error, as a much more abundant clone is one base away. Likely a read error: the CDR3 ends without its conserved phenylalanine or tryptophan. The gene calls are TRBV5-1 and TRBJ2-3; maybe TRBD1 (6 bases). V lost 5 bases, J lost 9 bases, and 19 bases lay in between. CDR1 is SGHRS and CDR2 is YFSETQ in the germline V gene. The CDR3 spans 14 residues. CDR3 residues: CASSQSEQGITQYL. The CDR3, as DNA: TGCGCCAGCAGTCAGTCAGAGCAGGGGATAACGCAGTATTTA.

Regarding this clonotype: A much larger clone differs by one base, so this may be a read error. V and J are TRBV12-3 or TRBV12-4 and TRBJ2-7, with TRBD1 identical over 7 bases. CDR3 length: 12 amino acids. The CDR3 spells CANSYRGSEQYF. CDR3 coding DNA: TGTGCCAACAGTTACAGGGGCTCCGAGCAGTACTTC.

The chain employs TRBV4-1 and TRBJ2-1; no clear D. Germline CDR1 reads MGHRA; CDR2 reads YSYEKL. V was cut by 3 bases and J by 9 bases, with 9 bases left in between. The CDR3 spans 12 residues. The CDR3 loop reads CASSQIIGEQFF. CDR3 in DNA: TGCGCCAGCAGCCAGATTATCGGTGAGCAGTTCTTC.

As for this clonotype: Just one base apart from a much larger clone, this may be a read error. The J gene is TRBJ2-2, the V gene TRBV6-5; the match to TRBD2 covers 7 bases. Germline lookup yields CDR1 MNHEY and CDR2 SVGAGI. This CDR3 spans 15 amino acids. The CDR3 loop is CSSAPRRLADGELFF. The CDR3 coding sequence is TGTTCCAGCGCCCCCAGACGACTAGCCGACGGGGAGCTGTTTTTT.

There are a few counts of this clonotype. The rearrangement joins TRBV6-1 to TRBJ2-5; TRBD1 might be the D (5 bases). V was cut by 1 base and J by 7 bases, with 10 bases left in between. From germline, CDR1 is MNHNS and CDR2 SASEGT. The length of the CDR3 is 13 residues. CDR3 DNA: TGTGCCAGCAGTGAAGTGCAGGGTTTGACCCAGTACTTC. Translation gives CASSEVQGLTQYF.

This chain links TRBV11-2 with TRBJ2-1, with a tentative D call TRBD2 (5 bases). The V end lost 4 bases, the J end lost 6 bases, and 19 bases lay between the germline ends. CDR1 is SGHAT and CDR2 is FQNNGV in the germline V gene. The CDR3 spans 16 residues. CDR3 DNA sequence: TGTGCCAGCAGCTCGAATGGGATTAGCGCGACCAATGAGCAGTTCTTC. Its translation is CASSSNGISATNEQFF.

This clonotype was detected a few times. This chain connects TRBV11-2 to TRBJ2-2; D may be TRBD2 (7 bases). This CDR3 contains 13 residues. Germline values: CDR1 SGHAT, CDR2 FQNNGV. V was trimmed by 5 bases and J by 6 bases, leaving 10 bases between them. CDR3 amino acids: CASSLGGPGELFF. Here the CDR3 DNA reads TGTGCCAGCAGCCTCGGGGGGCCCGGGGAGCTGTTTTTT.

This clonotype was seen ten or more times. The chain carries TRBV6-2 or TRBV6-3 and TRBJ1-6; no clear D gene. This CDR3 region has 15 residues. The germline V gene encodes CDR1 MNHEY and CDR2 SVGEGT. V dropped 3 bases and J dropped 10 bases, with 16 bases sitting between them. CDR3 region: CASSYLRQVDSPLHF. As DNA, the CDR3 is TGTGCCAGCAGTTATTTGAGGCAGGTGGACTCACCCCTCCACTTT.

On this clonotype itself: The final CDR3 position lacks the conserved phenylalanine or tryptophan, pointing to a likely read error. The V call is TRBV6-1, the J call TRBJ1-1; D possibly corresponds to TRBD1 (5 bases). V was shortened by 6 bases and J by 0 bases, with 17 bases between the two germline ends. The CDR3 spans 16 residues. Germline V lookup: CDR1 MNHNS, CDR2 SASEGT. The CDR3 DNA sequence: TGTGCCAGCAGCGTACACGGGAGGGGTGTGAACACTGAAGCTTTCTTA. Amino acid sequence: CASSVHGRGVNTEAFL.

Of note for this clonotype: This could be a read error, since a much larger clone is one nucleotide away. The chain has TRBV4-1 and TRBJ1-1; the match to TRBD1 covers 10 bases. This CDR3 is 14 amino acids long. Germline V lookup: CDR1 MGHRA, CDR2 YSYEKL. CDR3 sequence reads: CARSPGQGSTEAFF. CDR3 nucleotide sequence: TGCGCCAGGAGCCCGGGACAGGGGTCCACTGAAGCTTTCTTT.

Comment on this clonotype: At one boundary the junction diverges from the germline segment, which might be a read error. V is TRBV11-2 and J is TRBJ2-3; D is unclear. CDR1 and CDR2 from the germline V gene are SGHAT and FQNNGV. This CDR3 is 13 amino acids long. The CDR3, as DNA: TGTGCCAGCACCCCAGCACCCACAGATGCGCACTATTTT. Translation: CASTPAPTDAHYF.

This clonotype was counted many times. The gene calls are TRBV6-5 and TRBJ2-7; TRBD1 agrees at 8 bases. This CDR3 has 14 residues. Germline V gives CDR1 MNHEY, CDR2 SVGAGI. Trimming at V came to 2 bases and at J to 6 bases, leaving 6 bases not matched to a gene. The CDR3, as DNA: TGTGCCAGCAGTTACGAAACAGGGGGTCGCGAGCAGTACTTC. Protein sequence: CASSYETGGREQYF.

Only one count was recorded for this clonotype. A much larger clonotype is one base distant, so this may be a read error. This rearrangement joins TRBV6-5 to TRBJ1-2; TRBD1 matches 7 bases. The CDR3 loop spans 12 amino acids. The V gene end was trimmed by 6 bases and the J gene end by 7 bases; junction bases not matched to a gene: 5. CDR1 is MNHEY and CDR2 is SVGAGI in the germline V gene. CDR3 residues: CASRSTGVGYTF. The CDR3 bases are TGTGCCAGCAGGTCAACAGGGGTTGGCTACACCTTC.